The 3 T cell receptor beta chains given below trace back to one sample, sequenced in a study of regulatory T cells in long-lasting Graves disease. Documented time point: newly diagnosed GD, antithyroid drugs for less than 3 months. Making the TCR library involved RNA that had been extracted from PBMCs. For TCR beta, libraries came from iRepertoire HTBI primers and Arm-PCR of CDR3 regions. TCRdb ran MiXCR on the multiplex PCR reads and lists one entry per CDR3 protein. The sample has some 250,000 distinct CDR3 sequences, 15% to 20% seen once; the top ten hold 11% to 15%. These data also formed part of another study, on T cells in Graves' hyperthyroidism and ophthalmopathy.

This material consisted of peripheral blood mononuclear cells (PBMCs), taken at new diagnosis, from a patient treated with antithyroid drugs. The source is a woman aged 25 to 45 with Graves disease.

This clonotype showed up many times. This chain uses TRBV12-3 or TRBV12-4 with TRBJ1-1; possibly TRBD1 for D (5 bases). CDR3 length equals 13 residues. Between the trimmed V and J ends, which lost 6 bases and 0 bases, there was a span of 8 bases. The DNA of the CDR3 is TGTGCCAGCAGGCGACAGATGAACACTGAAGCTTTCTTT. It yields the protein CASRRQMNTEAFF.

There are many counts of this clonotype. The chain combines TRBV18 with TRBJ1-1; D remains ambiguous. Germline V gene lookup returns CDR1 KGHSH and CDR2 LQKENI. V dropped 6 bases and J dropped 0 bases, with 11 bases sitting between them. The CDR3 is made up of 14 amino acids. The CDR3 coding sequence is TGTGCCAGCTCTTTTCGGGAAATGAACACTGAAGCTTTCTTT. It translates to CASSFREMNTEAFF.

This clonotype was detected ten times or more. J is TRBJ1-2 and V is TRBV3-1; D is uncertain. This CDR3 contains 15 residues. CDR1 and CDR2 (germline): LGHDT, YNNKEL (reference sequence). Trimming pared 1 base from V and 5 bases from J, leaving 14 bases between. CDR3 bases: TGTGCCAGCAGCCAAGCTCCACAACCATCTTATGGCTACACCTTC. Amino acids: CASSQAPQPSYGYTF.